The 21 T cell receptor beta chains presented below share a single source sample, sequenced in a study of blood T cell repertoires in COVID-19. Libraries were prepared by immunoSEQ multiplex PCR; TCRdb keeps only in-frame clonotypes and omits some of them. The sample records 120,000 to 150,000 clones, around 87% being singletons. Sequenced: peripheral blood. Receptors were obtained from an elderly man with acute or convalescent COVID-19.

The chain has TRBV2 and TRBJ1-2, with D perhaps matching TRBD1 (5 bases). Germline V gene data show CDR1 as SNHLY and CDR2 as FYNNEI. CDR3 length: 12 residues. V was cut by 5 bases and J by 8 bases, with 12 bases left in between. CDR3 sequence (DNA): TGTGCCAGCAGTTTTGACAGTTACGGCTACACCTTC. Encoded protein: CASSFDSYGYTF.

The DNA of the CDR3 is TGTGCCAGCAGCCAAAGGACAGGGGCCCTTTTGGCCCTCCACTTT. Encoded protein: CASSQRTGALLALHF. The chain recombines TRBV3-1 (or the pseudogene TRBV3-2) with TRBJ1-6; TRBD1 agrees at 9 bases. The V and J ends lost 2 bases and 14 bases, in that order; junction bases with no gene match: 10. Germline V gene sequence: CDR1 LGHDT, CDR2 YNNKEL (reference sequence). This CDR3 has 15 amino acids.

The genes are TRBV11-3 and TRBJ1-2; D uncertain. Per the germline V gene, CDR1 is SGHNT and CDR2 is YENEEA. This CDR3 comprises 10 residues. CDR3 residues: CVAGSRGYTF. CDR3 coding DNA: TGTGTTGCAGGAAGCAGAGGCTACACCTTC.

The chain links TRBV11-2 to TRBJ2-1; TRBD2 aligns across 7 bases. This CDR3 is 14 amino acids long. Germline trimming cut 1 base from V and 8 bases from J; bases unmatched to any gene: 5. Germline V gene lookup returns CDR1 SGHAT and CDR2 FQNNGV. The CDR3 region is CASSLVGTSDEQFF. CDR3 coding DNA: TGTGCCAGCAGCTTAGTGGGAACTAGCGATGAGCAGTTCTTC.

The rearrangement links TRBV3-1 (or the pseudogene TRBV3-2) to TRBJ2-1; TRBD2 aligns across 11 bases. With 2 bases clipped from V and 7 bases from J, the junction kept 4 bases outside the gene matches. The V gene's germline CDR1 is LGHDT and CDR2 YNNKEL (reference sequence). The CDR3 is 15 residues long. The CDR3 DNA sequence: TGTGCCAGCAGCCAAACTAGCGGGAGTAGTAATGAGCAGTTCTTC. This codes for CASSQTSGSSNEQFF.

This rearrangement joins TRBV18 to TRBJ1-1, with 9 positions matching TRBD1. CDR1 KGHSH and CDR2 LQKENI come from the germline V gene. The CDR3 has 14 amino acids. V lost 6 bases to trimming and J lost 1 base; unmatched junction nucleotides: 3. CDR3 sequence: CASSDRGKNTEAFF. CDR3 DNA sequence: TGTGCCAGCTCCGACAGGGGGAAGAACACTGAAGCTTTCTTT.

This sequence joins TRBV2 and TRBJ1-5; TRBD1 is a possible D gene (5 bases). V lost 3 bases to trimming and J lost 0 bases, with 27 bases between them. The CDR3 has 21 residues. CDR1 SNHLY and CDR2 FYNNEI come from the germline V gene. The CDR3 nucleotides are TGTGCCAGCAGTGAGTCCGCAAGAACGGGGGGTTTTAAGTATAGCAATCAGCCCCAGCATTTT. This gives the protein CASSESARTGGFKYSNQPQHF. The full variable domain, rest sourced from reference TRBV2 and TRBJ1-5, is EPEVTQTPSHQVTQMGQEVILRCVPISNHLYFYWYRQILGQKVEFLVSFYNNEISEKSEIFDDQFSVERPDGSNFTLKIRSTKLEDSAMYFCASSESARTGGFKYSNQPQHFGDGTRLSIL.

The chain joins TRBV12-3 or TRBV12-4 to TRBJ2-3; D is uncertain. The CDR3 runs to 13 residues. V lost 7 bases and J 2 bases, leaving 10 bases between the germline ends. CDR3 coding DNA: TGTGCCAGCAAACCTACGATCACAGATACGCAGTATTTT. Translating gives CASKPTITDTQYF.

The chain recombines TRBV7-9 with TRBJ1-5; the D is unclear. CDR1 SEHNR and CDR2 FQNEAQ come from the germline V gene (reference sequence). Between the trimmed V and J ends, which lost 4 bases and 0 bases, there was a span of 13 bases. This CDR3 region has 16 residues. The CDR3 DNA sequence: TGTGCCAGCAGCTCCCAGGAACCTTATAGCAATCAGCCCCAGCATTTT. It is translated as CASSSQEPYSNQPQHF.

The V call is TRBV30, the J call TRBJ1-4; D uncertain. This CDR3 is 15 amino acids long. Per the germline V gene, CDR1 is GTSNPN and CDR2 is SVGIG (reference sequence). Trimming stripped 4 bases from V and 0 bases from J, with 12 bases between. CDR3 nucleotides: TGTGCCTGGAAACATACACCAGCAACTAATGAAAAACTGTTTTTT. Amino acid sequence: CAWKHTPATNEKLFF. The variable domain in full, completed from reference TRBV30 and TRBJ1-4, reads SQTIHQWPATLVQPVGSPLSLECTVEGTSNPNLYWYRQAAGRGLQLLFYSVGIGQISSEVPQNLSASRPQDRQFILSSKKLLLSDSGFYLCAWKHTPATNEKLFFGSGTQLSVL.

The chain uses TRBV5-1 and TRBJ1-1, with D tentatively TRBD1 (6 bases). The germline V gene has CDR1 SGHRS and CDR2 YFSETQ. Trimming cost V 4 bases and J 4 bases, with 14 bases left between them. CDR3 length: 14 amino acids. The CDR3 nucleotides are TGCGCCAGCAGCCTCACAGGGTCCAGCACTGAAGCTTTCTTT. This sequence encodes CASSLTGSSTEAFF.

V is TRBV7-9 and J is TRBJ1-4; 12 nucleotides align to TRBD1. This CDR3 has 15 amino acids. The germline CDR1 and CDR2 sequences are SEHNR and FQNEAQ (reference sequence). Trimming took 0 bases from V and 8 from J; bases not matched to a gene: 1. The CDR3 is CASSLAGTGGEKLFF. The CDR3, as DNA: TGTGCCAGCAGCTTAGCCGGGACAGGGGGCGAAAAACTGTTTTTT.

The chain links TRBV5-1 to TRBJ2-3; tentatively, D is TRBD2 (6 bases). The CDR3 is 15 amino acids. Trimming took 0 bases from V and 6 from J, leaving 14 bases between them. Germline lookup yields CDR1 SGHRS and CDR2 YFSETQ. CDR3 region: CASSLAPLARDTQYF. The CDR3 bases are TGCGCCAGCAGCTTGGCCCCCCTAGCGAGGGATACGCAGTATTTT. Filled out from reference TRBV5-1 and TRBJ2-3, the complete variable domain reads KAGVTQTPRYLIKTRGQQVTLSCSPISGHRSVSWYQQTPGQGLQFLFEYFSETQRNKGNFPGRFSGRQFSNSRSEMNVSTLELGDSALYLCASSLAPLARDTQYFGPGTRLTVL.

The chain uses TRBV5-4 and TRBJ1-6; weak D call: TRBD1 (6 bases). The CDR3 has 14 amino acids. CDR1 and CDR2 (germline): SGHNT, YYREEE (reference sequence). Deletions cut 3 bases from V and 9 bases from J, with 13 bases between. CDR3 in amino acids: CASSSTGLGSPLHF. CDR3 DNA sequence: TGTGCCAGCAGCTCAACAGGGCTAGGTTCACCCCTCCACTTT.

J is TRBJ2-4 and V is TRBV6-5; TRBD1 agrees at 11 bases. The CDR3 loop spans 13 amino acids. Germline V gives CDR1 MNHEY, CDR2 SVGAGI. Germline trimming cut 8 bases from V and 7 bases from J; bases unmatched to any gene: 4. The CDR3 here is CASGTGGENIQYF. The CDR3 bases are TGTGCCAGCGGGACAGGGGGAGAGAACATTCAGTACTTC.

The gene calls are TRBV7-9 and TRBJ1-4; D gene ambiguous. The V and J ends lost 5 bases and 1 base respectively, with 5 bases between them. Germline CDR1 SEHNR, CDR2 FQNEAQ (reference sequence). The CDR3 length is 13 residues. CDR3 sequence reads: CASSRITNEKLFF. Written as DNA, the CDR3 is TGTGCCAGCAGCCGTATAACTAATGAAAAACTGTTTTTT.

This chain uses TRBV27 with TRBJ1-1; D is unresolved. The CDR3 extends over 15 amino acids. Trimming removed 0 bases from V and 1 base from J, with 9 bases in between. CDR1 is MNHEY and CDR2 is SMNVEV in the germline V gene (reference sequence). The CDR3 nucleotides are TGTGCCAGCAGTTTATCGCGAGGAGCGAACACTGAAGCTTTCTTT. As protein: CASSLSRGANTEAFF.

CDR3 sequence (DNA): TGTGCCAGCAGCGAACAGAGGCAGGGGGCGGGCGGGGAGCTGTTTTTT. This translates into CASSEQRQGAGGELFF. This chain joins TRBV6-1 and TRBJ2-2; 8 bases agree with TRBD1. Germline V CDR1 and CDR2: MNHNS, SASEGT. With 6 bases clipped from V and 7 bases from J, the junction kept 13 bases outside the gene matches. The CDR3 is made up of 16 amino acids.

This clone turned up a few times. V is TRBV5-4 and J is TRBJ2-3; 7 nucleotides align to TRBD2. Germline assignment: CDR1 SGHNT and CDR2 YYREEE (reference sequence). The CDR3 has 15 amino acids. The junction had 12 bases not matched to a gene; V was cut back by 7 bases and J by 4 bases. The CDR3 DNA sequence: TGTGCCAGCGGGGGACGGGAGGTCATGTCAGATACGCAGTATTTT. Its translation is CASGGREVMSDTQYF.

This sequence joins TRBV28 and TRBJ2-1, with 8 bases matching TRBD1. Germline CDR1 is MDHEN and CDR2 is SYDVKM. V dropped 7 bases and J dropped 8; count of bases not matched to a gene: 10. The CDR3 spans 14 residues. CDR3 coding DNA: TGTGCCAGCAATCGACGGACAGGGCTGGATGAGCAGTTCTTC. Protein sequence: CASNRRTGLDEQFF.

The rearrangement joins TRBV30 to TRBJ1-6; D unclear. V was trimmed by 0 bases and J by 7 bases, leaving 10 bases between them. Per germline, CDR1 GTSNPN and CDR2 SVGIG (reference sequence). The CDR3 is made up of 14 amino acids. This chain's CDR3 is CAWSVSRENSPLHF. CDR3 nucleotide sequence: TGTGCCTGGAGTGTATCGAGGGAGAATTCACCCCTCCACTTT.